The 4 T cell receptor beta chains below come from one sample, sequenced in a study of kidney transplant recipient with SARS-CoV-2 infection. In TCRdb, the reads were re-called with MiXCR into one record per CDR3 protein. The sample shows fewer than 250,000 distinct CDR3 sequences, 29% of them seen only once. This material consisted of a blood sample, taken at baseline and on roughly day 110 from a kidney transplant recipient. The receptor set was obtained from a male patient in his thirties who had COVID-19 and was a kidney transplant recipient. A share of the T cells may be of graft donor origin.

The CDR3, as DNA: TGTGCCAGCATCCCTAGTGGACAGCCCCAAGAGACCCAGTACTTC. The encoded protein is CASIPSGQPQETQYF. V usage is TRBV28 and J usage is TRBJ2-5; tentative D call: TRBD1 (6 bases). Germline lookup yields CDR1 MDHEN and CDR2 SYDVKM. The CDR3 spans 15 residues. The V gene lost 7 bases and the J gene lost 1 base, with 16 bases spanning the gap.

There are many counts of this clonotype. This chain links TRBV30 with TRBJ2-7, with 8 nucleotides matching TRBD1. The CDR3 contains 14 residues. With 4 bases clipped from V and 4 bases from J, the junction kept 9 bases outside the gene matches. The germline CDR1 and CDR2 sequences are GTSNPN and SVGIG (reference sequence). The CDR3, as DNA: TGTGCCTGGACTCGGGGGACAGGAGCATACGAGCAGTACTTC. Translating gives CAWTRGTGAYEQYF.

Many counts were recorded for this clonotype. The chain couples TRBV6-8 to TRBJ1-2; D ambiguous. Germline V lookup: CDR1 MNHGY, CDR2 SAAAGT. The V gene lost 4 bases and the J gene lost 4 bases, with 22 bases spanning the gap. The CDR3 totals 17 residues. The CDR3 is CASSCVLRSRKTYGYTF. DNA of the CDR3: TGTGCCAGCAGTTGTGTTTTACGCTCTAGAAAGACCTATGGCTACACCTTC.

This clonotype was counted at least ten times. CDR3 loop: CASSLTSGIDEQYF. CDR3 in DNA: TGTGCCAGCAGCTTGACTAGCGGGATCGACGAGCAGTACTTC. The genes are TRBV11-2 and TRBJ2-7, with TRBD2 identical over 11 bases. V was clipped by 3 bases and J by 5 bases; unmatched bases: 3. Germline V gene lookup returns CDR1 SGHAT and CDR2 FQNNGV. This CDR3 is 14 amino acids long.